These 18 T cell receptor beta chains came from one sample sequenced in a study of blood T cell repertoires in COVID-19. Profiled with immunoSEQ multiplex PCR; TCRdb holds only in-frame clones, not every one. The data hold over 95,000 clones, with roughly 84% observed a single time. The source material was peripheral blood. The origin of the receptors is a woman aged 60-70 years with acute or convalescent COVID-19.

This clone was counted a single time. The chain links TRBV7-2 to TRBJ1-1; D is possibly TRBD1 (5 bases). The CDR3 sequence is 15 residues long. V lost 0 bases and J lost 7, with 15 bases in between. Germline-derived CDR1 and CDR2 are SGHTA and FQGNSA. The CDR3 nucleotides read TGTGCCAGCAGCTTAGCGGGGCAGACTCGATTTGAAGCTTTCTTT. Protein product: CASSLAGQTRFEAFF.

In nucleotides, the CDR3 is TGTGCCAGCAGGAACGGACAGGGAGGGGACTATGGCTACACCTTC. It yields the protein CASRNGQGGDYGYTF. The V and J genes are TRBV2 and TRBJ1-2, with 8 bases aligning to TRBD1. The CDR3 extends over 15 amino acids. Looked up from germline, CDR1 is SNHLY and CDR2 is FYNNEI. Trimming removed 6 bases from V and 3 bases from J; junction bases left unmatched: 9.

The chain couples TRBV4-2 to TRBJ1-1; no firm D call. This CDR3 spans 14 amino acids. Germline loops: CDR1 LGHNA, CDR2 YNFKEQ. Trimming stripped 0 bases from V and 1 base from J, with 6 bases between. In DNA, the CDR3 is TGTGCCAGCAGCCAAGACGGAGCGAACACTGAAGCTTTCTTT. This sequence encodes CASSQDGANTEAFF.

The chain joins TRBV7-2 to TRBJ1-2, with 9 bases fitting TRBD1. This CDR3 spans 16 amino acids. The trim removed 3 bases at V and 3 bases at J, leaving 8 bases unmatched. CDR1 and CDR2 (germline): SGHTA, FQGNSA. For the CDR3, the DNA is TGTGCCAGCAGCTTTCTACCGGGACAGGGCGACTATGGCTACACCTTC. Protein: CASSFLPGQGDYGYTF.

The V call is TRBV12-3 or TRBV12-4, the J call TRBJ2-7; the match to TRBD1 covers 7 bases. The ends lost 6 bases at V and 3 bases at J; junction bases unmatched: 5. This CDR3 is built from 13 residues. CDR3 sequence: CASSPGTDYEQYF. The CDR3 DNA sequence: TGTGCCAGCAGCCCCGGGACAGACTACGAGCAGTACTTC.

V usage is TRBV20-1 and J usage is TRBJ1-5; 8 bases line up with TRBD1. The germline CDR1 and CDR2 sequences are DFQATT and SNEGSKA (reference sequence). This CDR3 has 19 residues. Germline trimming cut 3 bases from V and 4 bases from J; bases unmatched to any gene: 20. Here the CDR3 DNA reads TGCAGTGCTAGTGGGTTTAGAACAGGGGGTAGTTTTGAAAATCAGCCCCAGCATTTT. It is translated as CSASGFRTGGSFENQPQHF.

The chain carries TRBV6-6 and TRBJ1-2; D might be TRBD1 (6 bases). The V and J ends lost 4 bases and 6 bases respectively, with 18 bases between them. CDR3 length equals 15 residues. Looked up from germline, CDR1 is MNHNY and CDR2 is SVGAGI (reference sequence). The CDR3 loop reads CASSSNRARRDGYTF. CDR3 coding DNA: TGTGCCAGCAGTTCAAACAGGGCGCGAAGGGATGGCTACACCTTC.

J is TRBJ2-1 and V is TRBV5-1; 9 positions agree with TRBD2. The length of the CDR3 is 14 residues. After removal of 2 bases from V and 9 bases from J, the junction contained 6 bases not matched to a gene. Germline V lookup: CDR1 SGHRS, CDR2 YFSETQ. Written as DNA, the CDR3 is TGCGCCAGCAGCTTCGGCGGGGGGGCAGTTGAGCAGTTCTTC. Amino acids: CASSFGGGAVEQFF. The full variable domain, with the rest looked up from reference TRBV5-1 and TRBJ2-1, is KAGVTQTPRYLIKTRGQQVTLSCSPISGHRSVSWYQQTPGQGLQFLFEYFSETQRNKGNFPGRFSGRQFSNSRSEMNVSTLELGDSALYLCASSFGGGAVEQFFGPGTRLTVL.

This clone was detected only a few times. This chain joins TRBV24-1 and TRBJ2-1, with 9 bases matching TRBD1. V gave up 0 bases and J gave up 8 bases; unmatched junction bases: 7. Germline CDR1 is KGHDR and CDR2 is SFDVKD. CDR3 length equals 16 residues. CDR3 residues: CATSDLGTGRVDEQFF. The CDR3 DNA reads TGTGCCACCAGTGATTTGGGGACAGGGAGGGTTGATGAGCAGTTCTTC.

The CDR3 spells CASSLGTSGVDTQYF. The CDR3 DNA reads as TGTGCCAGCAGCTTAGGGACTAGCGGGGTAGATACGCAGTATTTT. The chain carries TRBV7-6 and TRBJ2-3; TRBD2 matches at 12 bases. Germline loops: CDR1 SGHVS, CDR2 FNYEAQ. This CDR3 is built from 15 residues. V dropped 1 base and J dropped 5; count of bases not matched to a gene: 1.

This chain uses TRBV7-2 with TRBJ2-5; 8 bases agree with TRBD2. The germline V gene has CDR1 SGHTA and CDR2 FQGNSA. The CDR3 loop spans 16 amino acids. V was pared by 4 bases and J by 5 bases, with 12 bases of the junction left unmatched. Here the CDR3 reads CASSSTLRGGLETQYF. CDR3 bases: TGTGCCAGCAGCTCAACTCTCCGGGGGGGCCTGGAGACCCAGTACTTC.

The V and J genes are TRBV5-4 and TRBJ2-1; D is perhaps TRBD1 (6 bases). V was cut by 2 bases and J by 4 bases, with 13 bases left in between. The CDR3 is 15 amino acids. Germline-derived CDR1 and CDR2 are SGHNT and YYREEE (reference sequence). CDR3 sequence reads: CASSLGGRKYNEQFF. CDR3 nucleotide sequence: TGTGCCAGCAGCTTAGGGGGTAGAAAATACAATGAGCAGTTCTTC.

CDR3 protein: CASSYYTYGYTF. The CDR3 coding sequence is TGTGCCAGCAGCTACTACACCTATGGCTACACCTTC. The V call is TRBV5-6, the J call TRBJ1-2; D ambiguous. The germline gives CDR1 SGHDT, CDR2 YYEEEE. The CDR3 contains 12 residues. V gave up 3 bases and J gave up 4 bases, with 7 bases separating them.

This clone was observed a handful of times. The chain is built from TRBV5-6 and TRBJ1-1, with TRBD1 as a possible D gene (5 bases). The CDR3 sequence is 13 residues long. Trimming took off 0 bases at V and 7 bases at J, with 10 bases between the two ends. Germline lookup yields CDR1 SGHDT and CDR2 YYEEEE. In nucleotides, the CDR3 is TGTGCCAGCAGCTTGGTGACAGCTCGTGAAGCTTTCTTT. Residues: CASSLVTAREAFF.

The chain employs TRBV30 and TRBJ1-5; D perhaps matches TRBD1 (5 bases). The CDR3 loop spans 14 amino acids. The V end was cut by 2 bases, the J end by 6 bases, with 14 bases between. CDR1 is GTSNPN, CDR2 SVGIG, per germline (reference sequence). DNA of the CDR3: TGTGCCTGGAGTACCGGGGGGGTATCTCAGCCCCAGCATTTT. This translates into CAWSTGGVSQPQHF.

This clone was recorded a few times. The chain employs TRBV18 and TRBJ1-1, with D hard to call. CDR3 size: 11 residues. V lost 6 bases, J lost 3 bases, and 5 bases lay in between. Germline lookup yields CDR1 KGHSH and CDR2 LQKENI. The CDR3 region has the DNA TGTGCCAGCTCGGCAGACACTGAAGCTTTCTTT. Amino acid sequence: CASSADTEAFF.

CDR3 region: CASSHRRQGGTDTQYF. CDR3 sequence (DNA): TGTGCCAGTAGTCACCGCCGGCAGGGGGGCACAGATACGCAGTATTTT. This chain uses TRBV19 with TRBJ2-3; 7 positions match TRBD1. Germline V gene sequence: CDR1 LNHDA, CDR2 SQIVND (reference sequence). V trimming: 5 bases; J trimming: 1 base; junction bases outside the gene matches: 9. CDR3 length: 16 residues.

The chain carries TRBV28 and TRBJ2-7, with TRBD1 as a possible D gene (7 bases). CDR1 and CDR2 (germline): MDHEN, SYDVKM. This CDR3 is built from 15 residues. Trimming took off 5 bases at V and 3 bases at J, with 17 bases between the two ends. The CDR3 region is CASSGQGGSLYEQYF. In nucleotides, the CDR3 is TGTGCCAGCAGTGGTCAGGGGGGATCACTCTACGAGCAGTACTTC.